These 30 T cell receptor beta chains were all obtained from the same sample, sequenced in a study of cytomegalovirus exposure and HLA in healthy donors (dated by TCRdb to the late 2010s). Libraries were constructed by the immunoSEQ multiplex PCR assay. For the multiplex PCR, a mixture combining 60 forward primers for TCR Vbeta segments and 13 reverse primers for TCR Jbeta segments was used. In its TCRdb copy, this immuneACCESS table keeps in-frame sequences only and misses some clones. Where compared with another copy, unresolved V genes explain less than half of these, and the others have no known cause. This sample has some 190,000 clones in its table, and 77% of those were observed once. The ten largest account for approximately 2% of the sample. Sequencing was carried out using PBMCs. The source is a woman younger than 45 in good health and CMV-seropositive.

V is TRBV6-5 and J is TRBJ2-7; TRBD1 might be the D (6 bases). V lost 6 bases, J lost 3 bases, and 15 bases lay in between. This CDR3 has 14 residues. Germline values: CDR1 MNHEY, CDR2 SVGAGI. In DNA, the CDR3 is TGTGCCAGCAGGGGGGCAGGGCTTCTCTACGAGCAGTACTTC. Protein sequence: CASRGAGLLYEQYF.

The chain recombines TRBV10-3 with TRBJ1-2; no clear D. This CDR3 contains 15 residues. V shed 2 bases and J shed 4 bases, with 14 bases lying between them. CDR1 and CDR2 from the germline V gene are ENHRY and SYGVKD. CDR3 sequence reads: CAISEPKRAPYGYTF. In nucleotides, the CDR3 is TGTGCCATCAGTGAGCCTAAGCGGGCCCCCTATGGCTACACCTTC.

The chain links TRBV18 to TRBJ1-4; a weak D match, TRBD1 (6 bases). Trimming cost V 3 bases and J 4 bases, with 12 bases left between them. Germline V gives CDR1 KGHSH, CDR2 LQKENI. This CDR3 has 15 residues. The CDR3 loop reads CASSPTGSRNEKLFF. DNA of the CDR3: TGTGCCAGCTCACCTACAGGGTCCCGTAATGAAAAACTGTTTTTT.

The chain links TRBV10-3 to TRBJ2-7; 7 nucleotides line up with TRBD2. Losses at the gene ends were 3 bases for V and 3 bases for J; bases not matched to a gene: 8. The CDR3 consists of 15 residues. The germline V gene has CDR1 ENHRY and CDR2 SYGVKD. CDR3 region: CAISDLGLGVYEQYF. In DNA form, the CDR3 reads TGTGCCATCAGTGATCTCGGACTAGGAGTCTACGAGCAGTACTTC.

The chain employs TRBV4-2 and TRBJ2-5; D possibly corresponds to TRBD1 (6 bases). V shed 2 bases and J shed 1 base, with 17 bases lying between them. This CDR3 has 17 residues. CDR1 LGHNA and CDR2 YNFKEQ come from the germline V gene. The CDR3 nucleotides read TGTGCCAGCAGCCAAAGTCGGGCCAGGGGTAGCCAAGAGACCCAGTACTTC. It codes for CASSQSRARGSQETQYF.

The gene calls are TRBV27 and TRBJ2-1; 8 bases match TRBD2. This CDR3 has 15 residues. V trimming: 4 bases; J trimming: 2 bases; junction bases outside the gene matches: 4. Germline CDR1 reads MNHEY; CDR2 reads SMNVEV (reference sequence). DNA of the CDR3: TGTGCCAGCAGTTCACTAGCGGCACCCTACAATGAGCAGTTCTTC. Its protein is CASSSLAAPYNEQFF.

In regard to this clone: The same CDR3 also results from other DNA sequences found in this sample. This rearrangement joins TRBV19 to TRBJ2-1; TRBD2 matches 9 bases. The CDR3 is 15 amino acids. Germline CDR1 is LNHDA and CDR2 is SQIVND (reference sequence). J was trimmed by 4 bases and V by 3 bases; bases with no gene match: 4. CDR3 DNA: TGTGCCAGTAGTATCGGTAGCGGGAGTTACAATGAGCAGTTCTTC. Protein sequence: CASSIGSGSYNEQFF.

This chain joins TRBV28 and TRBJ1-1, with D possibly TRBD1 on 5 matching bases. The CDR3 length is 13 residues. From germline, CDR1 is MDHEN and CDR2 SYDVKM. V was trimmed by 6 bases and J by 4 bases, leaving 12 bases between them. The CDR3, as DNA: TGTGCCAGCAGCAAACTCAGGGCCACTGAAGCTTTCTTT. Its protein is CASSKLRATEAFF.

The V gene is TRBV5-1, the J gene TRBJ2-2; no firm D call. Germline V gives CDR1 SGHRS, CDR2 YFSETQ. Trimming cost V 7 bases and J 4 bases, with 11 bases left between them. The CDR3 totals 13 residues. CDR3 bases: TGCGCCAGCCGTCGCGAGTCCACCGGGGAGCTGTTTTTT. The encoded protein is CASRRESTGELFF.

CDR3 loop: CASGYRASGYTF. CDR3 nucleotides: TGTGCCAGCGGGTACAGGGCGAGTGGCTACACCTTC. The chain carries TRBV6-1 and TRBJ1-2, with a possible D match to TRBD1 (6 bases). The CDR3 contains 12 residues. V dropped 8 bases and J dropped 7 bases, with 14 bases sitting between them. Germline V gives CDR1 MNHNS, CDR2 SASEGT.

The chain has TRBV28 and TRBJ1-1; D is unclear. The germline V gene has CDR1 MDHEN and CDR2 SYDVKM. V lost 2 bases and J lost 7, with 8 bases in between. The CDR3 has 12 residues. CDR3 coding DNA: TGTGCCAGCAGTTTACCCCAGTATGAAGCTTTCTTT. Protein sequence: CASSLPQYEAFF.

The chain couples TRBV6-1 to TRBJ1-5; 9 bases match TRBD1. The trim removed 6 bases at V and 2 bases at J, leaving 5 bases unmatched. Germline loops: CDR1 MNHNS, CDR2 SASEGT. The CDR3 length is 15 residues. The CDR3 region has the DNA TGTGCCAGCAGGGCTTGGACAGGGGGCAATCAGCCCCAGCATTTT. The encoded protein is CASRAWTGGNQPQHF.

The V call is TRBV7-2, the J call TRBJ1-3; D gene unclear. From germline, CDR1 is SGHTA and CDR2 FQGNSA. Trimming took off 2 bases at V and 1 base at J, with 9 bases between the two ends. The CDR3 totals 15 residues. Here the CDR3 DNA reads TGTGCCAGCAGCTTAACAGCCAGATCTGGAAACACCATATATTTT. It translates to CASSLTARSGNTIYF.

This chain connects TRBV7-9 to TRBJ2-7; D might be TRBD1 (6 bases). The CDR3 is 16 amino acids. The V gene lost 5 bases and the J gene lost 3 bases, with 20 bases spanning the gap. CDR1 is SEHNR, CDR2 FQNEAQ, per germline (reference sequence). CDR3 residues: CASSKINAGVLYEQYF. CDR3 coding DNA: TGTGCCAGCAGCAAAATTAACGCAGGGGTCCTCTACGAGCAGTACTTC.

V and J are TRBV6-5 and TRBJ2-7; 9 bases match TRBD1. The CDR3 extends over 15 amino acids. Germline V CDR1 and CDR2: MNHEY, SVGAGI. The V and J ends lost 1 base and 5 bases, in that order; junction bases with no gene match: 6. CDR3 DNA: TGTGCCAGCAGTTACTTGGGGACAGGGACCCACGAGCAGTACTTC. Protein sequence: CASSYLGTGTHEQYF.

The V gene is TRBV5-4, the J gene TRBJ1-1; 7 bases map to TRBD1. CDR3 size: 14 residues. The J segment lost 8 bases and the V segment lost 0 bases, leaving 7 bases of the junction unmatched. Looked up from germline, CDR1 is SGHNT and CDR2 is YYREEE (reference sequence). The CDR3 reads CASSLGQGIAEAFF. CDR3 bases: TGTGCCAGCAGCTTGGGACAGGGAATAGCGGAAGCTTTCTTT.

The chain joins TRBV27 to TRBJ2-4, with TRBD1 identical over 10 bases. With V trimmed by 4 bases and J by 6 bases, 3 bases remained unmatched. Germline V gene sequence: CDR1 MNHEY, CDR2 SMNVEV (reference sequence). The CDR3 spans 14 residues. The CDR3 coding sequence is TGTGCCAGCAGTTCCAGGACAGGGGGAAACATTCAGTACTTC. Amino acid sequence: CASSSRTGGNIQYF.

The J gene is TRBJ2-2, the V gene TRBV9; TRBD1 is a possible D gene (6 bases). Germline-derived CDR1 and CDR2 are SGDLS and YYNGEE. The CDR3 loop spans 14 amino acids. V lost 3 bases, J lost 5 bases, and 11 bases lay in between. The DNA for the CDR3 is TGTGCCAGCAGCGCGGACAGTACGACCGGGGAGCTGTTTTTT. Protein product: CASSADSTTGELFF.

This clone was seen a handful of times. This chain joins TRBV11-2 and TRBJ2-7; a possible D gene is TRBD1 (5 bases). In germline, CDR1 is SGHAT, CDR2 FQNNGV. This CDR3 spans 13 amino acids. V was pared by 5 bases and J by 2 bases, with 10 bases between. In nucleotides, the CDR3 is TGTGCCAGCAGCCCTACAGGAGCCTACGAGCAGTACTTC. It specifies CASSPTGAYEQYF.

DNA for the CDR3: TGTGCCAGCAGTTTAGGAAACAGGGGTGAGCAGTACTTC. It codes for CASSLGNRGEQYF. This chain links TRBV28 with TRBJ2-7; the match to TRBD1 covers 7 bases. This CDR3 region has 13 residues. The junction had 5 bases not matched to a gene; V was cut back by 2 bases and J by 7 bases. From germline, CDR1 is MDHEN and CDR2 SYDVKM. The variable domain in full, with the rest retrieved from reference TRBV28 and TRBJ2-7, is DVKVTQSSRYLVKRTGEKVFLECVQDMDHENMFWYRQDPGLGLRLIYFSYDVKMKEKGDIPEGYSVSREKKERFSLILESASTNQTSMYLCASSLGNRGEQYFGPGTRLTVT.

The chain recombines TRBV25-1 with TRBJ2-7; TRBD1 is a possible D gene (6 bases). This CDR3 is built from 13 residues. CDR1 MGHDK and CDR2 SYGVNS come from the germline V gene. The ends were cut back, 8 bases at V and 1 base at J, with 12 bases in the middle. DNA of the CDR3: TGTGCCAGCTCCAAAGGGGGTTCCTACGAGCAGTACTTC. Amino acid sequence: CASSKGGSYEQYF.

V gene TRBV28 combines with J gene TRBJ2-3; 14 nucleotides match TRBD2. The CDR3 totals 16 residues. The V and J ends lost 6 bases and 2 bases, in that order; junction bases with no gene match: 4. Germline CDR1 MDHEN, CDR2 SYDVKM. The CDR3 DNA sequence: TGTGCCAGCAGCCCGGGACTAGCGGGAGTCACAGATACGCAGTATTTT. It yields the protein CASSPGLAGVTDTQYF.

The J gene is TRBJ2-7, the V gene TRBV27, with a tentative D call TRBD2 (5 bases). Germline V gene data show CDR1 as MNHEY and CDR2 as SMNVEV (reference sequence). The V end was cut by 0 bases, the J end by 6 bases, with 15 bases between. The CDR3 is 15 amino acids. CDR3 in DNA: TGTGCCAGCAGTTTATCGTGGACCCTTGAGGGCGAGCAGTACTTC. Protein: CASSLSWTLEGEQYF.

The chain joins TRBV9 to TRBJ2-5; no firm D call. Trimming removed 4 bases from V and 5 bases from J, with 12 bases in between. The CDR3 is 13 residues long. Germline CDR1 reads SGDLS; CDR2 reads YYNGEE. The CDR3 here is CASSPRLEETQYF. The CDR3 DNA is TGTGCCAGCAGCCCTAGGCTGGAGGAGACCCAGTACTTC.

The chain recombines TRBV29-1 with TRBJ1-1, with D possibly matching TRBD1 (5 bases). Per germline, CDR1 SQVTM and CDR2 ANQGSEA. Trimming shortened V by 4 bases and J by 2 bases, and 11 bases separated the two germline ends. The CDR3 sequence is 13 residues long. The CDR3 DNA sequence: TGCAGCGTTGCCAGGGATCTAAACACTGAAGCTTTCTTT. Protein: CSVARDLNTEAFF.

The chain carries TRBV15 and TRBJ1-1; perhaps TRBD1 as D (6 bases). The CDR3 length is 19 residues. V lost 0 bases to trimming and J lost 2 bases, with 22 bases between them. Germline V gene data show CDR1 as LNHNV and CDR2 as YYDKDF (reference sequence). In DNA form, the CDR3 reads TGTGCCACCAGCAGAGATAGGGGCGGAGACAGGAGCGCTAACACTGAAGCTTTCTTT. This encodes CATSRDRGGDRSANTEAFF.

CDR3: CASSLVAGAVEQYF. The CDR3 nucleotides read TGCGCCAGCAGCTTGGTAGCGGGAGCGGTCGAGCAGTACTTC. The chain uses TRBV5-1 and TRBJ2-7, with 9 bases identical to TRBD2. This CDR3 is built from 14 residues. Germline V lookup: CDR1 SGHRS, CDR2 YFSETQ. After removal of 0 bases from V and 6 bases from J, the junction contained 4 bases not matched to a gene.

The genes are TRBV9 and TRBJ2-2; D may be TRBD2 (6 bases). The germline V gene has CDR1 SGDLS and CDR2 YYNGEE. The germline V and J ends were trimmed by 0 bases and 5 bases, with 14 bases remaining between them. The CDR3 is 16 amino acids. CDR3 bases: TGTGCCAGCAGCGTAGCTCCAATTGGGGGGACCGGGGAGCTGTTTTTT. Amino acids: CASSVAPIGGTGELFF. Together with reference TRBV9 and TRBJ2-2, the CDR3 gives the full variable domain: DSGVTQTPKHLITATGQRVTLRCSPRSGDLSVYWYQQSLDQGLQFLIQYYNGEERAKGNILERFSAQQFPDLHSELNLSSLELGDSALYFCASSVAPIGGTGELFFGEGSRLTVL.

The chain joins TRBV25-1 to TRBJ2-5; 8 positions agree with TRBD1. The ends lost 4 bases at V and 1 base at J; junction bases unmatched: 2. Germline V gene sequence: CDR1 MGHDK, CDR2 SYGVNS. The CDR3 runs to 14 residues. The chain's CDR3 is CASSVTGGQETQYF. Written as DNA, the CDR3 is TGTGCCAGCAGTGTAACAGGGGGCCAAGAGACCCAGTACTTC.

This clone is a singleton in its sample. The V gene is TRBV4-3, the J gene TRBJ2-3; D remains unclear. Deletions cut 1 base from V and 3 bases from J, with 5 bases between. The CDR3 has 13 residues. Germline CDR1 is LGHNA and CDR2 is YSLEER. The CDR3 reads CASSQGRTDTQYF. CDR3 coding DNA: TGCGCCAGCAGCCAAGGGCGGACAGATACGCAGTATTTT.